Given below is one T cell receptor beta chain in context. The antigen remains undetermined. V was clipped by 6 bases and J by 4 bases; unmatched bases: 10. Germline loops: CDR1 SGHRS, CDR2 YFSETQ. This CDR3 has 14 amino acids. These data are taken from a study of cytomegalovirus exposure and HLA in healthy donors. About the research overall: Researchers previously reported finding roughly 120 million unique TCR beta sequences from about 200 million T cells. From donors who were HLA-typed, an early data release held 80 million or so unique TCRs.

Points from the study as a whole: Cytomegalovirus-associated TCR beta chains were listed, numbering around 150. It was likely that a cluster of highly shared sequence variants was a sequencing artifact.

Use of 60 Vbeta and 13 Jbeta primers characterized the PCR. Clones were read by immunoSEQ multiplex PCR, and TCRdb kept only the in-frame ones, dropping some. The repertoire consists of around 150,000 clones, with about 81% occurring once and the leading ten covering 2.5% to 3.5%. The receptor was derived from a woman aged 50 to 60 in good health and CMV-seropositive. The genes are TRBV5-1 and TRBJ2-7, with 7 nucleotides matching TRBD1. Sequenced input: PBMCs. The CDR3 DNA reads as TGCGCCAGCACCCTGGGGGACAGCCCATACGAGCAGTACTTC. Encoded protein: CASTLGDSPYEQYF.